This TCR beta chain appears in the sequencing data of a study of shared clonotypes between healthy human individuals. Overall study: Three CD4 naive, three CD4 memory, two CD8 naive and one CD8 memory plate were used per donor.

The donors, all of them Caucasian adults, lived in Nashville, Tennessee. Division of CD4+ cells produced a CD45RA+ naive subset and a CD45RA-negative memory subset. The germline V gene has CDR1 SQVTM and CDR2 ANQGSEA. J was trimmed by 7 bases and V by 4 bases; bases with no gene match: 5. The CDR3 totals 15 residues. Broader study findings: The low donor count limited represented genetic and exposure-history diversity.

Libraries were prepared by immunoSEQ multiplex PCR; TCRdb keeps only in-frame clonotypes and omits some of them. The data contain some 1.5 million clones, 98% of them singletons. To note about this clone: Its antigen is undetermined.

Sequencing input: naive CD4+ T cells sorted from blood. Regarding subset: CD45RA+ positively selected. The receptor's source is a man aged 25-45 years in good health. The chain uses TRBV29-1 and TRBJ2-1; 15 nucleotides match TRBD2. CDR3 residues: CSVVPGTSGRNEQFF. DNA of the CDR3: TGCAGCGTTGTTCCTGGGACTAGCGGGAGGAATGAGCAGTTCTTC.